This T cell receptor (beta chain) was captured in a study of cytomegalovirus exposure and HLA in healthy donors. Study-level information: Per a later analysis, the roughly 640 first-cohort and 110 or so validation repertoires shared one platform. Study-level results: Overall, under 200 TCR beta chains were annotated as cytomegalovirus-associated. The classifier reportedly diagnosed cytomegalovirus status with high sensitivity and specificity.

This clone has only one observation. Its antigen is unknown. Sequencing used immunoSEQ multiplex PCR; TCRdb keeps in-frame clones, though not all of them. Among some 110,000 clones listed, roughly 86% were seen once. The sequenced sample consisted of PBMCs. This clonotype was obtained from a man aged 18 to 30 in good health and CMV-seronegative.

This CDR3 reads CASSLGTGALGYTF. Here the CDR3 DNA reads TGTGCCAGTAGCCTCGGGACAGGGGCTCTAGGCTACACCTTC. The chain links TRBV19 to TRBJ1-2; TRBD1 aligns across 10 bases. V shed 6 bases and J 8 bases; nucleotides not matched to a gene: 9. The V gene's germline CDR1 is LNHDA and CDR2 SQIVND (reference sequence). The CDR3 runs to 14 residues.